This TCR beta chain was found in a study of blood T cells in healthy people across ages. Through a sample-barcoded 5' primer and a J-beta primer mix, a second PCR was run for roughly 6 to 11 cycles. The authors tagged each cDNA molecule using a template-switch adaptor with 12 random nucleotides. One entry per CDR3 protein results from TCRdb running MiXCR on the 5' RACE reads. The repertoire holds 650,000 to 800,000 distinct CDR3 sequences, with roughly 44% as singletons. The V segment lost 0 bases and the J segment 0 bases; nucleotides outside the gene matches: 12. There are 18 residues in the CDR3. Looked up from germline, CDR1 is GTSNPN and CDR2 is SVGIG (reference sequence). Study conclusions and caveats: Among T cells, TCR beta diversity per million cells dropped roughly linearly as age rose.

Each sample used at least 6 million PBMCs. Points on this clonotype: Its antigen remains unknown.

The sample was blood. The TCR originated in a man in his 60s in good health. This chain joins TRBV30 and TRBJ2-7, with 9 bases that match TRBD1. The CDR3 spells CAWSVLVTGGLSSYEQYF. The DNA for the CDR3 is TGTGCCTGGAGTGTACTCGTGACAGGGGGACTCAGCTCCTACGAGCAGTACTTC. Full variable domain (outside the CDR3, taken from reference TRBV30 and TRBJ2-7): SQTIHQWPATLVQPVGSPLSLECTVEGTSNPNLYWYRQAAGRGLQLLFYSVGIGQISSEVPQNLSASRPQDRQFILSSKKLLLSDSGFYLCAWSVLVTGGLSSYEQYFGPGTRLTVT.